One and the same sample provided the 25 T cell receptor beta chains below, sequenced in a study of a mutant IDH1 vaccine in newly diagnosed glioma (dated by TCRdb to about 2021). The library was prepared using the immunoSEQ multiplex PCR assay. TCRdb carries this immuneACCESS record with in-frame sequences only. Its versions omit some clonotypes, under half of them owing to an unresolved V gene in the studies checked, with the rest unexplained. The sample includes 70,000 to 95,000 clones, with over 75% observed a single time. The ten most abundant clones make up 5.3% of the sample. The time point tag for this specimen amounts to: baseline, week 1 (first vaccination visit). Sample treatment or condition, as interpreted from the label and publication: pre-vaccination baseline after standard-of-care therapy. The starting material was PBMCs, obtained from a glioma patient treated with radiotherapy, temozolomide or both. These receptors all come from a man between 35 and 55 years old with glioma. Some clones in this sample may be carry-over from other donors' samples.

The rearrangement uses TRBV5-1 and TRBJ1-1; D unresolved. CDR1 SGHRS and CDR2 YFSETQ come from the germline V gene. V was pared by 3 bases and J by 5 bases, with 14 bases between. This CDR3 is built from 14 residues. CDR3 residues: CASSSPEGETEAFF. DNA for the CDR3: TGCGCCAGCAGCTCCCCAGAGGGCGAAACTGAAGCTTTCTTT.

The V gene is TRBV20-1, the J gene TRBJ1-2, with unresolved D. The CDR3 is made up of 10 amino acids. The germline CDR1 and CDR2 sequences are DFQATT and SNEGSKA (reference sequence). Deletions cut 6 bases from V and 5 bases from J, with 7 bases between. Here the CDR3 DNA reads TGCAGTGCCCTCGGATATGGCTACACCTTC. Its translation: CSALGYGYTF.

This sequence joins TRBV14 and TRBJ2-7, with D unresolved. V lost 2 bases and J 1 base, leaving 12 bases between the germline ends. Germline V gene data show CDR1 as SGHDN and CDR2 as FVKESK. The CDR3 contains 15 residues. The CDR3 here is CASSQSPIGSYEQYF. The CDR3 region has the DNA TGTGCCAGCAGCCAATCCCCCATCGGATCCTACGAGCAGTACTTC. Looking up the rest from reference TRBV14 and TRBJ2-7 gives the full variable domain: EAGVTQFPSHSVIEKGQTVTLRCDPISGHDNLYWYRRVMGKEIKFLLHFVKESKQDESGMPNNRFLAERTGGTYSTLKVQPAELEDSGVYFCASSQSPIGSYEQYFGPGTRLTVT.

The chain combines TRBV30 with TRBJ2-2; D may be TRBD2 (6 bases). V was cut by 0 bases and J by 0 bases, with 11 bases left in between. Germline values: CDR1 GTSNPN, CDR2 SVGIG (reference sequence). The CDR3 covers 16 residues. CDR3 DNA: TGTGCCTGGAGTGTAGGGAGGCTTTCGAACACCGGGGAGCTGTTTTTT. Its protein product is CAWSVGRLSNTGELFF.

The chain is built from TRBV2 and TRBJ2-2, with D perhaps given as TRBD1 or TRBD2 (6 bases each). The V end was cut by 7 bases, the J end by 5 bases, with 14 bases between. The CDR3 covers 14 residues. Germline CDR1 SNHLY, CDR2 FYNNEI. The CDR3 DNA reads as TGTGCCAGCATAAAGGGGGGCAGGACCGGGGAGCTGTTTTTT. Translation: CASIKGGRTGELFF. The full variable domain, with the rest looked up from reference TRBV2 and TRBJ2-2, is EPEVTQTPSHQVTQMGQEVILRCVPISNHLYFYWYRQILGQKVEFLVSFYNNEISEKSEIFDDQFSVERPDGSNFTLKIRSTKLEDSAMYFCASIKGGRTGELFFGEGSRLTVL.

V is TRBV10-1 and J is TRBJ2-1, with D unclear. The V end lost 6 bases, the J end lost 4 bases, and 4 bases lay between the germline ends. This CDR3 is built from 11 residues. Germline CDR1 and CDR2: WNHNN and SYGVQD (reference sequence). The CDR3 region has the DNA TGCGCCAGCAGCCTTTACAATGAGCAGTTCTTC. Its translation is CASSLYNEQFF.

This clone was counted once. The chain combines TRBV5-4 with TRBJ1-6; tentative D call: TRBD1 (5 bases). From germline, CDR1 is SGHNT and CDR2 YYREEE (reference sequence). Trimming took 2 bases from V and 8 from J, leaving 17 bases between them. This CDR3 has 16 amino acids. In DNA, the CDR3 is TGTGCCAGCAGCTTATTTTCGGGGCCTAGGGATTCACCCCTCCACTTT. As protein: CASSLFSGPRDSPLHF.

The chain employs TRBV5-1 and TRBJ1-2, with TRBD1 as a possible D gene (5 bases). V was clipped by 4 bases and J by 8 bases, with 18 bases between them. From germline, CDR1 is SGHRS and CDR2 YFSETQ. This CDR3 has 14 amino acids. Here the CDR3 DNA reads TGCGCCAGCAGCCGGCGGGACGGCAATGGGGGCTACACCTTC. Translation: CASSRRDGNGGYTF.

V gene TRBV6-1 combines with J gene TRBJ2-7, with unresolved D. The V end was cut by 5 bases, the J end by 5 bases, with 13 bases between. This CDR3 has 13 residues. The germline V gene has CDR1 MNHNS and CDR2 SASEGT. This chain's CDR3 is CASSRPPKDEQYF. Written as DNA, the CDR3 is TGTGCCAGCAGTAGGCCCCCAAAGGACGAGCAGTACTTC.

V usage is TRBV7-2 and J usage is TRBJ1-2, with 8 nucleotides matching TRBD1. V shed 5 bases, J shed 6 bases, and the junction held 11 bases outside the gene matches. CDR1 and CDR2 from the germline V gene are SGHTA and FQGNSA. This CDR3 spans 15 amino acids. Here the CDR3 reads CASSRNTRGLDGYTF. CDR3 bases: TGTGCCAGCAGCAGGAACACCAGGGGGCTCGATGGCTACACCTTC.

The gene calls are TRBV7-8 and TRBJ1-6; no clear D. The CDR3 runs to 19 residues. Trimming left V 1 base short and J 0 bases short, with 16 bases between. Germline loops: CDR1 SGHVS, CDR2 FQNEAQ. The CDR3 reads CASSLVRFLKGSYNSPLHF. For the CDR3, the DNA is TGTGCCAGCAGCTTAGTCCGGTTCCTCAAAGGCTCCTATAATTCACCCCTCCACTTT.

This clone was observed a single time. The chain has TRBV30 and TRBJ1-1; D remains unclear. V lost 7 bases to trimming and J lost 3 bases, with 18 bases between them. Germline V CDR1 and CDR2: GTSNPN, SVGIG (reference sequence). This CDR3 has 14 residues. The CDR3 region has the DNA TGTGCCTCGACTTTTGGTCCCCGCGACACTGAAGCTTTCTTT. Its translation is CASTFGPRDTEAFF.

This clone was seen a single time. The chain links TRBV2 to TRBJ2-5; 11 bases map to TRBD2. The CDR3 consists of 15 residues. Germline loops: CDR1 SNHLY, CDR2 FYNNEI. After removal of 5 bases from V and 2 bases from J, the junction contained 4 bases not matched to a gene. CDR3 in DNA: TGTGCCAGCAGTACGGGACTAGCGGTTCAAGAGACCCAGTACTTC. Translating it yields CASSTGLAVQETQYF.

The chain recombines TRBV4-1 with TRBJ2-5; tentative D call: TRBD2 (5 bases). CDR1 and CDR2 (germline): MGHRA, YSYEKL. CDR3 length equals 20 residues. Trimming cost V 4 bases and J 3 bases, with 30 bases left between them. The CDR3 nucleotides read TGCGCCAGCAGCCCCGAGAGTTACCGATCGCATGGTCCTAGCAAAGAGACCCAGTACTTC. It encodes CASSPESYRSHGPSKETQYF.

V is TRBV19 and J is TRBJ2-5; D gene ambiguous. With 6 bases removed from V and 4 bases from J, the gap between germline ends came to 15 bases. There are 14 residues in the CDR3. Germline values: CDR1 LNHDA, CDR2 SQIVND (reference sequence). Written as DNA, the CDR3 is TGTGCCAGTAGCCCGACGGCCCTATCAGAGACCCAGTACTTC. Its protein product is CASSPTALSETQYF.

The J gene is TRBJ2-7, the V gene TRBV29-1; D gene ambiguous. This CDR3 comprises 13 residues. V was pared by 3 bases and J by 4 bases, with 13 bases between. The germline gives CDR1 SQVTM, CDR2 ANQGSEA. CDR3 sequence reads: CSVELNGRYEQYF. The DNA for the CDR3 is TGCAGCGTTGAGTTGAACGGCCGATACGAGCAGTACTTC.

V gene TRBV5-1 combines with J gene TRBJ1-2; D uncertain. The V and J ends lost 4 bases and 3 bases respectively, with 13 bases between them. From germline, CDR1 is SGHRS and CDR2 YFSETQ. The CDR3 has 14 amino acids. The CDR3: CASSIGSSDYGYTF. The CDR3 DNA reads TGCGCCAGCAGCATCGGTTCTTCCGACTATGGCTACACCTTC. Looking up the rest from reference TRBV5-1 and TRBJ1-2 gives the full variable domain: KAGVTQTPRYLIKTRGQQVTLSCSPISGHRSVSWYQQTPGQGLQFLFEYFSETQRNKGNFPGRFSGRQFSNSRSEMNVSTLELGDSALYLCASSIGSSDYGYTFGSGTRLTVV.

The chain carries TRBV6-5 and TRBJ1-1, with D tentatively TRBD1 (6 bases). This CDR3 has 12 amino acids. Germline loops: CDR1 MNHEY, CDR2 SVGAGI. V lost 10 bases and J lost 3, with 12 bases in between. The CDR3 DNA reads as TGTGCCACTCGGAGGGGGGACACTGAAGCTTTCTTT. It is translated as CATRRGDTEAFF.

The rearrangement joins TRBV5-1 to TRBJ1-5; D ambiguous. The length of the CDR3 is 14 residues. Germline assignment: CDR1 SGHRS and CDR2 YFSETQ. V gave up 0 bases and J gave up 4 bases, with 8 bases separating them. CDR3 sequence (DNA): TGCGCCAGCAGCTTGGATTCGGGGAATCAGCCCCAGCATTTT. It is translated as CASSLDSGNQPQHF.

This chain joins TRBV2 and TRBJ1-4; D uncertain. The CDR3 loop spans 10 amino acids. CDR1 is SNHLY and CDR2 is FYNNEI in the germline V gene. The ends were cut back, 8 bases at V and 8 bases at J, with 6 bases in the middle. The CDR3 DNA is TGTGCCAGCGGTGGGGAAAAACTGTTTTTT. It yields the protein CASGGEKLFF.

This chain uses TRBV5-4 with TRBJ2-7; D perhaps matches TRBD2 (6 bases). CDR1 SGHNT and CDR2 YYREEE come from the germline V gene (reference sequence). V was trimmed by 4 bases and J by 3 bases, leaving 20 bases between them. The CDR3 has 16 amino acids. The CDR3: CASSLSAGGAGYEQYF. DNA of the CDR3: TGTGCCAGCAGCCTGTCGGCAGGAGGGGCGGGCTACGAGCAGTACTTC.

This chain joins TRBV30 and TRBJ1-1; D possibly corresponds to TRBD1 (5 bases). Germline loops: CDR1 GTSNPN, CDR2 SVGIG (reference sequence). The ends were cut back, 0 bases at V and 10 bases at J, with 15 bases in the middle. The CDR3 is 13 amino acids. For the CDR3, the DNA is TGTGCCTGGAGTGTACGCGGAGGGGTGGCAGCTTTCTTT. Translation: CAWSVRGGVAAFF.

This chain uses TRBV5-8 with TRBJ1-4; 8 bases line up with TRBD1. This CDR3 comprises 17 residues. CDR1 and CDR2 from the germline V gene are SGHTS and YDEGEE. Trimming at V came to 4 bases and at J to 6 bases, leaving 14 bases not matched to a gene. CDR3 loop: CASSPGTGGPQDEKLFF. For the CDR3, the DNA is TGTGCCAGCAGCCCCGGGACAGGAGGACCGCAGGATGAAAAACTGTTTTTT.

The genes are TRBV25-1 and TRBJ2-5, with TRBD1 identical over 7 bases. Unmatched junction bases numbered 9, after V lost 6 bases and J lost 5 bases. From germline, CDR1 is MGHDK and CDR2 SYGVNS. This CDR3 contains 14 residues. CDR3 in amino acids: CASRQPGGRETQYF. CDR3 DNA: TGTGCCAGCAGGCAACCAGGGGGACGGGAGACCCAGTACTTC.

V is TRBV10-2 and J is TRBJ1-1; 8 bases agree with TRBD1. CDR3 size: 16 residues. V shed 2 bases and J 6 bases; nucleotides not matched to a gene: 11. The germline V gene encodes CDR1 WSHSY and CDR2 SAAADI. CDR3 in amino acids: CASSESRTGMVPEAFF. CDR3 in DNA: TGCGCCAGCAGTGAGAGTAGGACAGGGATGGTTCCTGAAGCTTTCTTT.